This T cell receptor (beta chain) was observed in a study of control samples from healthy donors and cancer patients. This CDR3 is 14 amino acids long. The ends were cut back, 3 bases at V and 2 bases at J, with 9 bases in the middle. Looked up from germline, CDR1 is SGHRS and CDR2 is YFSETQ. This clone was counted once. Measured with immunoSEQ multiplex PCR; TCRdb has only the in-frame clones, and not every one. Seen here are roughly 59,000 clones, 80% to 95% observed once, and the top ten hold 1.7%. V gene TRBV5-1 combines with J gene TRBJ1-3; D perhaps matches TRBD1 (5 bases). The sequencing input was PBMCs. This receptor was taken from a man in his forties with colorectal cancer. The chain's CDR3 is CASSSLGPGNTIYF. The CDR3 DNA reads TGCGCCAGCAGCTCCCTGGGACCTGGAAACACCATATATTTT.